The T cell receptor (beta chain) described here comes from a study of Ad26.COV2.S vaccination and SARS-CoV-2 variants. Looking at the study overall: Intramuscularly, Ad26.COV2.S was given either once or twice, 56 days apart.

V lost 2 bases and J lost 0, with 12 bases in between. Germline lookup yields CDR1 SNHLY and CDR2 FYNNEI. The CDR3 totals 16 residues. Concerning this clone itself: The target antigen is unknown.

The study, taken as a whole, reports: People who got the vaccine or the placebo had similar non-spike TCR breadth. While placebo recipients had lower spike-specific TCR breadth, vaccine recipients had more. CD8+ and CD4+ T cells specific for spike reportedly responded with substantial breadth after vaccination.

Using immunoSEQ multiplex PCR, the repertoire was profiled, and TCRdb retains in-frame clones only, with some absent. The repertoire holds roughly 460,000 clones, with 80% to 90% as singletons. Specified treatment: roughly 20 received Ad26.COV2.S at low or high dose, single or two shots; several received placebo; per-sample allocation not given. Specimen acquisition occurred on day 63 following the initial vaccine or placebo injection. The V and J genes are TRBV2 and TRBJ2-3, with D possibly TRBD2 on 5 matching bases. The sample was peripheral blood, taken in a trial of Ad26.COV2.S vaccine versus placebo. This TCR came from a person between 18 and 65 years old who received the Ad26.COV2.S COVID-19 vaccine or a placebo. In DNA, the CDR3 is TGTGCCAGCAGTGAATGGAGGAAATCCAGCACAGATACGCAGTATTTT. It translates to CASSEWRKSSTDTQYF.